A single sample is the source of the 22 T cell receptor beta chains below, sequenced in a study of STAT5B mutations in CD4+ large granular lymphocyte leukemia. Some clones are missing from TCRdb's copy, which holds only in-frame ones; the method was immunoSEQ multiplex PCR. The sample shows about 50,000 clones, about 80% of them seen only once. The sequencing sample was made of CD4+ T cells from blood buffy coats. These receptors all come from a human donor in good health.

The CDR3 spells CASSPGQHYGYTF. CDR3 bases: TGTGCCAGCAGCCCCGGACAGCACTATGGCTACACCTTC. The chain has TRBV7-9 and TRBJ1-2; a possible D gene is TRBD1 (6 bases). Germline CDR1 is SEHNR and CDR2 is FQNEAQ (reference sequence). This CDR3 is 13 amino acids long. The V end lost 5 bases, the J end lost 3 bases, and 10 bases lay between the germline ends.

J is TRBJ1-1 and V is TRBV11-3; no firm D call. Germline CDR1 and CDR2: SGHNT and YENEEA. Trimming took off 1 base at V and 2 bases at J, with 8 bases between the two ends. CDR3 length: 14 amino acids. This CDR3 is CASSLGAPNTEAFF. CDR3 DNA: TGTGCCAGCAGCTTAGGCGCGCCCAACACTGAAGCTTTCTTT. Filled out from reference TRBV11-3 and TRBJ1-1, the complete variable domain reads EAGVVQSPRYKIIEKKQPVAFWCNPISGHNTLYWYLQNLGQGPELLIRYENEEAVDDSQLPKDRFSAERLKGVDSTLKIQPAELGDSAVYLCASSLGAPNTEAFFGQGTRLTVV.

The chain employs TRBV29-1 and TRBJ1-1; D possibly corresponds to TRBD1 (5 bases). V lost 7 bases and J lost 4, with 16 bases in between. CDR1 SQVTM and CDR2 ANQGSEA come from the germline V gene. CDR3 size: 13 residues. CDR3 bases: TGCAGCGCGAGACAGTGGAAGGGCACTGAAGCTTTCTTT. Translation: CSARQWKGTEAFF.

V usage is TRBV7-6 and J usage is TRBJ1-3; unclear D gene. Per the germline V gene, CDR1 is SGHVS and CDR2 is FNYEAQ. Trimming removed 3 bases at V and 0 bases at J, with 3 bases between. The CDR3 is made up of 13 amino acids. The CDR3 DNA follows: TGTGCCAGCAGCTTCGGCTCTGGAAACACCATATATTTT. This codes for CASSFGSGNTIYF.

The chain recombines TRBV25-1 with TRBJ1-1, with D perhaps matching TRBD1 (5 bases). The germline V gene encodes CDR1 MGHDK and CDR2 SYGVNS. Trimming left V 3 bases short and J 5 bases short, with 22 bases between. The CDR3 extends over 17 amino acids. In DNA form, the CDR3 reads TGTGCCAGCAGTGATAAGTTCGGCTCAGGGCGAGAAACTGAAGCTTTCTTT. Protein: CASSDKFGSGRETEAFF.

This chain uses TRBV12-5 with TRBJ2-7; 9 nucleotides match TRBD1. Trimming at V came to 7 bases and at J to 1 base, leaving 11 bases not matched to a gene. Germline V gene sequence: CDR1 LGHNT, CDR2 FRNRAP. This CDR3 is 16 amino acids long. The CDR3 region has the DNA TGTGCTAGTGCTGGGGCCCGGGACAGGGTGTCCTACGAGCAGTACTTC. It is translated as CASAGARDRVSYEQYF.

This clone was seen a single time. The chain's CDR3 is CASSVGGGPGTTQETQYF. CDR3 in DNA: TGCGCCAGCAGCGTCGGGGGGGGCCCCGGGACTACGCAAGAGACCCAGTACTTC. V is TRBV5-1 and J is TRBJ2-5, with TRBD2 matching over 8 bases. Germline V gene lookup returns CDR1 SGHRS and CDR2 YFSETQ. The CDR3 runs to 18 residues. With 4 bases clipped from V and 2 bases from J, the junction kept 16 bases outside the gene matches.

The chain uses TRBV5-5 and TRBJ2-6; D call uncertain. The CDR3 has 13 residues. Trimming cost V 7 bases and J 0 bases, with 5 bases left between them. Germline V gene data show CDR1 as SGHKS and CDR2 as YYEKEE (reference sequence). CDR3: CASLLSGANVLTF. The CDR3 DNA reads as TGTGCCAGCCTCCTCTCTGGGGCCAACGTCCTGACTTTC.

The chain carries TRBV7-2 and TRBJ1-1; unclear D gene. Trimming shortened V by 5 bases and J by 8 bases, and 3 bases separated the two germline ends. The CDR3 covers 9 residues. Germline V gene sequence: CDR1 SGHTA, CDR2 FQGNSA. The CDR3 reads CASSREAFF. CDR3 DNA: TGTGCCAGCAGCCGAGAAGCTTTCTTT.

J is TRBJ1-4 and V is TRBV6-6; tentative D call: TRBD1 (5 bases). The CDR3 sequence is 14 residues long. CDR1 is MNHNY, CDR2 SVGAGI, per germline (reference sequence). V was shortened by 11 bases and J by 3 bases, with 16 bases between the two germline ends. The CDR3 DNA reads as TGTGCCTGCGGGGGTGGAGTGGCTAATGAAAAACTGTTTTTT. Translated, it gives CACGGGVANEKLFF.

With regard to this clone: Compared with germline, one end of the junction differs, possibly owing to a read error. The chain has TRBV6-5 and TRBJ1-5, with D uncertain. The CDR3 spans 13 residues. Germline values: CDR1 MNHEY, CDR2 SVGAGI. The CDR3: CASGYGRRQPQHF. The CDR3, as DNA: TGTGCCAGCGGTTACGGGAGGAGACAGCCCCAGCATTTT.

The chain combines TRBV2 with TRBJ1-1, with TRBD1 as a possible D gene (5 bases). There are 13 residues in the CDR3. Per germline, CDR1 SNHLY and CDR2 FYNNEI. With 5 bases removed from V and 3 bases from J, the gap between germline ends came to 10 bases. CDR3 DNA: TGTGCCAGCAGTAAGACAGAAGACACTGAAGCTTTCTTT. Its protein is CASSKTEDTEAFF.

The genes are TRBV14 and TRBJ2-3; unclear D gene. The CDR3 loop spans 13 amino acids. Germline CDR1 reads SGHDN; CDR2 reads FVKESK. Deletions cut 1 base from V and 3 bases from J, with 5 bases between. CDR3 residues: CASSQAGTDTQYF. CDR3 DNA sequence: TGTGCCAGCAGCCAAGCCGGGACAGATACGCAGTATTTT.

The J gene is TRBJ2-2, the V gene TRBV18, with D hard to call. The CDR3 runs 14 residues. Trimming cost V 2 bases and J 5 bases, with 9 bases left between them. Germline V gene sequence: CDR1 KGHSH, CDR2 LQKENI. CDR3 sequence: CASSPWGRTGELFF. CDR3 DNA sequence: TGTGCCAGCTCACCATGGGGTCGGACCGGGGAGCTGTTTTTT.

The CDR3 sequence is CSCSRGTSGRQNNEQFF. As DNA, the CDR3 is TGCAGCTGCTCTCGGGGGACTAGCGGGAGACAGAACAATGAGCAGTTCTTC. This sequence joins TRBV29-1 and TRBJ2-1; 14 positions match TRBD2. J gave up 5 bases and V 8 bases, and 14 bases lay outside the gene matches. Germline V gene sequence: CDR1 SQVTM, CDR2 ANQGSEA. The CDR3 loop spans 17 amino acids.

The chain is built from TRBV5-1 and TRBJ1-2; D is ambiguous. V lost 5 bases and J 0 bases, leaving 11 bases between the germline ends. CDR3 length equals 14 residues. CDR1 is SGHRS, CDR2 YFSETQ, per germline. CDR3 coding DNA: TGCGCCAGCAGTCAGGACCAGACTAACTATGGCTACACCTTC. This translates into CASSQDQTNYGYTF.

The chain carries TRBV10-3 and TRBJ1-5; D remains unclear. The germline CDR1 and CDR2 sequences are ENHRY and SYGVKD. Between the trimmed V and J ends, which lost 4 bases and 4 bases, there was a span of 11 bases. The CDR3 spans 14 residues. CDR3 sequence reads: CAISGSGFNQPQHF. CDR3 sequence (DNA): TGTGCCATCAGTGGGAGTGGGTTTAATCAGCCCCAGCATTTT.

The rearrangement joins TRBV28 to TRBJ1-2; 7 bases line up with TRBD1. The trim removed 5 bases at V and 6 bases at J, leaving 9 bases unmatched. Per the germline V gene, CDR1 is MDHEN and CDR2 is SYDVKM. The length of the CDR3 is 14 residues. CDR3 in DNA: TGTGCCAGCAGTCCATGGGGCAGGGGGGATGGCTACACCTTC. The encoded protein is CASSPWGRGDGYTF.

The chain recombines TRBV9 with TRBJ1-3, with a possible D match to TRBD1 (6 bases). The germline V gene has CDR1 SGDLS and CDR2 YYNGEE. Trimming pared 8 bases from V and 4 bases from J, leaving 19 bases between. The CDR3 totals 15 residues. The CDR3 loop reads CARGGVGPIGNTIYF. The CDR3, as DNA: TGTGCCAGAGGGGGGGTGGGCCCGATCGGAAACACCATATATTTT.

The J gene is TRBJ1-2, the V gene TRBV19; TRBD1 might be the D (5 bases). The germline V gene has CDR1 LNHDA and CDR2 SQIVND (reference sequence). The ends were cut back, 5 bases at V and 2 bases at J, with 12 bases in the middle. CDR3 length: 14 amino acids. CDR3 sequence: CASSPGVGNYGYTF. CDR3 DNA: TGTGCCAGTAGTCCGGGGGTAGGGAACTATGGCTACACCTTC. Full variable domain (outside the CDR3, taken from reference TRBV19 and TRBJ1-2): DGGITQSPKYLFRKEGQNVTLSCEQNLNHDAMYWYRQDPGQGLRLIYYSQIVNDFQKGDIAEGYSVSREKKESFPLTVTSAQKNPTAFYLCASSPGVGNYGYTFGSGTRLTVV.

This sequence joins TRBV7-2 and TRBJ2-6, with D tentatively TRBD1 (5 bases). This CDR3 has 16 amino acids. V was pared by 6 bases and J by 0 bases, with 12 bases between. Looked up from germline, CDR1 is SGHTA and CDR2 is FQGNSA. The CDR3 DNA follows: TGTGCCAGCAGGGAACAGGCGATCTCTGGGGCCAACGTCCTGACTTTC. Amino acid sequence: CASREQAISGANVLTF.

The chain links TRBV28 to TRBJ1-3; D remains unclear. The CDR3 extends over 13 amino acids. V was pared by 5 bases and J by 3 bases, with 8 bases between. Germline CDR1 reads MDHEN; CDR2 reads SYDVKM. CDR3 protein: CASSLDRGNTIYF. The CDR3 region has the DNA TGTGCCAGCAGTCTGGACCGTGGAAACACCATATATTTT.